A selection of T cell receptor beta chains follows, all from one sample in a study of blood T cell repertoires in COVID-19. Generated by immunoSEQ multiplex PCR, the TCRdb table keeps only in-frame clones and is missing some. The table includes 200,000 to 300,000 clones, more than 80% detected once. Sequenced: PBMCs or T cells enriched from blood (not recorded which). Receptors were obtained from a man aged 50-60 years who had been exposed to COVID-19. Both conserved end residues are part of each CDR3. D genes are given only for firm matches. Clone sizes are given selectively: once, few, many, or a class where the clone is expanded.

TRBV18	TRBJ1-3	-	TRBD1	TGTGCCAGCTCAACAGGACAGGGGGCAGGAAACACCATATATTTT	CASSTGQGAGNTIYF
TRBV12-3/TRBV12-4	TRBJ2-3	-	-	TGTGCCAGCAGTTCGACTTCCAATACGCAGTATTTT	CASSSTSNTQYF
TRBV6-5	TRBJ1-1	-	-	TGTGCCAGCAGTTACACCAGGGGGAACACTGAAGCTTTCTTT	CASSYTRGNTEAFF
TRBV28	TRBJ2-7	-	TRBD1	TGTGCCAGCACCCTTGGGACAGTTTTCTACGAGCAGTACTTC	CASTLGTVFYEQYF
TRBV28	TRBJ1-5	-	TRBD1	TGTGCCAGCAGTCGCACAGGGGTAAGCAATCAGCCCCAGCATTTT	CASSRTGVSNQPQHF
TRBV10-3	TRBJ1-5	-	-	TGTGCCATCAGTGATCCGGGGCAGCCCCAGCATTTT	CAISDPGQPQHF
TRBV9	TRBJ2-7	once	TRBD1	TGTGCCAGCAGCGTAGCCGGGACAGGGTCCGAGCAGTACTTC	CASSVAGTGSEQYF
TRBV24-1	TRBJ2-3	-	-	TGTGCCACCAGTGATTTTGGCCCCGGGGATACGCAGTATTTT	CATSDFGPGDTQYF
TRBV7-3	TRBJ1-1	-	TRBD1	TGTGCCAGCAGCTCGGGGCCAGGGGGCACTGAAGCTTTCTTT	CASSSGPGGTEAFF
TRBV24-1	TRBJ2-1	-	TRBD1	TGTGCCACCAGTGATCCCGGGACAGGGGGCACTGAGCAGTTCTTC	CATSDPGTGGTEQFF
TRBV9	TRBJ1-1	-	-	TGTGCCAGCAGCGTAGGGGGGGTTAGCACTGAAGCTTTCTTT	CASSVGGVSTEAFF